These 30 T cell receptor beta chains came from one sample sequenced in a study of blood T cell repertoires in COVID-19. TCRdb keeps only in-frame clones here, not all; method: immunoSEQ multiplex PCR. The data contain about 100,000 clones, about 90% of them singletons. The sample consisted of peripheral blood. The receptor set was obtained from a man aged 25-40 years in a cohort sampled during active COVID-19.

This clone has more than one count but fewer than ten. The chain joins TRBV19 to TRBJ2-1; the match to TRBD2 covers 11 bases. Germline CDR1 is LNHDA and CDR2 is SQIVND (reference sequence). V trimming: 4 bases; J trimming: 7 bases; junction bases outside the gene matches: 9. The CDR3 loop spans 16 amino acids. The CDR3 DNA reads TGTGCCAGTAGTACCTCTCTAGCGGGGGGTAGTAATGAGCAGTTCTTC. It translates to CASSTSLAGGSNEQFF.

This sequence joins TRBV19 and TRBJ1-2; 8 nucleotides match TRBD1. V lost 7 bases, J lost 5 bases, and 9 bases stayed unmatched. The CDR3 runs 14 residues. Germline CDR1 and CDR2: LNHDA and SQIVND (reference sequence). The CDR3 loop reads CASNNRGFGYGYTF. DNA for the CDR3: TGTGCCAGTAACAACAGGGGGTTTGGTTATGGCTACACCTTC.

This clone was seen only a few times. The V call is TRBV28, the J call TRBJ1-2; no reliable D call. CDR1 and CDR2 from the germline V gene are MDHEN and SYDVKM. V lost 4 bases and J 2 bases, leaving 2 bases between the germline ends. This CDR3 has 11 amino acids. The CDR3 DNA reads as TGTGCCAGCAGTTCGAACTATGGCTACACCTTC. It specifies CASSSNYGYTF.

The chain couples TRBV2 to TRBJ1-2; 7 bases are shared with TRBD1. Germline assignment: CDR1 SNHLY and CDR2 FYNNEI. There are 14 residues in the CDR3. The V and J ends lost 7 bases and 2 bases, in that order; junction bases with no gene match: 7. Here the CDR3 DNA reads TGTGCCAGCACTGGGCCGGGACAGAACTATGGCTACACCTTC. Encoded protein: CASTGPGQNYGYTF. The complete variable domain, with remaining parts taken from reference TRBV2 and TRBJ1-2, reads EPEVTQTPSHQVTQMGQEVILRCVPISNHLYFYWYRQILGQKVEFLVSFYNNEISEKSEIFDDQFSVERPDGSNFTLKIRSTKLEDSAMYFCASTGPGQNYGYTFGSGTRLTVV.

The chain links TRBV5-1 to TRBJ2-5; 7 nucleotides match TRBD2. This CDR3 has 16 residues. The germline CDR1 and CDR2 sequences are SGHRS and YFSETQ. Trimming took 4 bases from V and 2 from J; bases not matched to a gene: 11. As DNA, the CDR3 is TGCGCCAGCAGCCTCCAGGGACTAAGCGCACAAGAGACCCAGTACTTC. It codes for CASSLQGLSAQETQYF.

The chain joins TRBV27 to TRBJ2-5, with D tentatively TRBD2 (6 bases). The CDR3 is 13 residues long. V was cut by 9 bases and J by 0 bases, with 11 bases left in between. Germline CDR1 reads MNHEY; CDR2 reads SMNVEV (reference sequence). The CDR3: CASSRDYQETQYF. CDR3 DNA: TGTGCCAGTTCCCGGGACTACCAAGAGACCCAGTACTTC.

The CDR3 bases are TGTGCCAGCAGTGTGGAACAGGGCAAGATGAACACTGAAGCTTTCTTT. Amino acids: CASSVEQGKMNTEAFF. The chain combines TRBV2 with TRBJ1-1; weak D call: TRBD1 (6 bases). V was shortened by 4 bases and J by 0 bases, with 15 bases between the two germline ends. The CDR3 sequence is 16 residues long. The germline gives CDR1 SNHLY, CDR2 FYNNEI.

The genes are TRBV28 and TRBJ1-1; D perhaps matches TRBD1 (5 bases). The V end lost 2 bases, the J end lost 8 bases, and 18 bases lay between the germline ends. Germline assignment: CDR1 MDHEN and CDR2 SYDVKM. The length of the CDR3 is 15 residues. CDR3 amino acids: CASSLPWGVNREAFF. The CDR3, as DNA: TGTGCCAGCAGTTTACCCTGGGGCGTCAACCGCGAAGCTTTCTTT. The complete variable domain, with remaining parts taken from reference TRBV28 and TRBJ1-1, reads DVKVTQSSRYLVKRTGEKVFLECVQDMDHENMFWYRQDPGLGLRLIYFSYDVKMKEKGDIPEGYSVSREKKERFSLILESASTNQTSMYLCASSLPWGVNREAFFGQGTRLTVV.

The gene calls are TRBV6-5 and TRBJ2-7; 8 nucleotides line up with TRBD2. The CDR3 consists of 14 residues. Looked up from germline, CDR1 is MNHEY and CDR2 is SVGAGI. The V gene end was trimmed by 4 bases and the J gene end by 8 bases; junction bases not matched to a gene: 10. The CDR3 protein is CASSSRGSGGKQYF. The CDR3 DNA reads as TGTGCCAGCAGTTCCCGGGGGAGCGGGGGCAAGCAGTACTTC.

This clone was seen just once. The rearrangement uses TRBV2 and TRBJ1-2; D uncertain. This CDR3 has 15 amino acids. V lost 3 bases to trimming and J lost 3 bases, with 14 bases between them. Germline V gene lookup returns CDR1 SNHLY and CDR2 FYNNEI. The CDR3 nucleotides are TGTGCCAGCAGTGAGGGTTATAGCCCAGACTATGGCTACACCTTC. Its protein is CASSEGYSPDYGYTF.

This clone was seen just once. The genes are TRBV11-2 and TRBJ2-7; 11 bases align to TRBD2. Germline loops: CDR1 SGHAT, CDR2 FQNNGV. J was trimmed by 5 bases and V by 3 bases; bases with no gene match: 6. This CDR3 comprises 15 residues. The CDR3 region has the DNA TGTGCCAGCAGCTTTATTAGCGGGGGGGCGCACGAGCAGTACTTC. It is translated as CASSFISGGAHEQYF.

The chain couples TRBV10-2 to TRBJ1-1, with TRBD1 matching over 7 bases. Germline trimming cut 7 bases from V and 4 bases from J; bases unmatched to any gene: 3. This CDR3 is built from 12 residues. Germline V lookup: CDR1 WSHSY, CDR2 SAAADI. This CDR3 reads CASTRGPTEAFF. The CDR3, as DNA: TGCGCCAGCACGAGGGGGCCCACTGAAGCTTTCTTT.

The CDR3 DNA sequence: TGTGCCAGCAGTCAGGGGGCTGGCTACGAGCAGTACTTC. Translated, it gives CASSQGAGYEQYF. The V and J genes are TRBV6-5 and TRBJ2-7, with 8 positions matching TRBD1. J was trimmed by 3 bases and V by 5 bases; bases with no gene match: 3. This CDR3 contains 13 residues. Per the germline V gene, CDR1 is MNHEY and CDR2 is SVGAGI.

V is TRBV27 and J is TRBJ1-2; TRBD1 matches 7 bases. Germline lookup yields CDR1 MNHEY and CDR2 SMNVEV (reference sequence). This CDR3 has 15 amino acids. V was pared by 8 bases and J by 0 bases, with 9 bases of the junction left unmatched. As DNA, the CDR3 is TGTGCCAGCGCCGGGACAGTGGGGGCTAACTATGGCTACACCTTC. Translating gives CASAGTVGANYGYTF.

The chain joins TRBV30 to TRBJ1-1, with 8 bases matching TRBD1. V lost 5 bases and J lost 2; bases outside the gene matches: 4. This CDR3 is built from 13 residues. Germline V lookup: CDR1 GTSNPN, CDR2 SVGIG (reference sequence). CDR3 residues: CAWETGVNTEAFF. For the CDR3, the DNA is TGTGCCTGGGAGACAGGGGTAAACACTGAAGCTTTCTTT.

The genes are TRBV6-5 and TRBJ1-2; the D gene is possibly TRBD1 (6 bases). V lost 2 bases and J lost 1, with 8 bases in between. Germline loops: CDR1 MNHEY, CDR2 SVGAGI. This CDR3 is built from 14 residues. CDR3 nucleotide sequence: TGTGCCAGCAGTTACGGGGGCGGTAACTATGGCTACACCTTC. This gives the protein CASSYGGGNYGYTF.

In DNA, the CDR3 is TGTGCCAGCACCCCTGGACTAGCGGGGGCCCAGAGCTACGAGCAGTACTTC. Translation gives CASTPGLAGAQSYEQYF. The chain has TRBV2 and TRBJ2-7; 13 bases agree with TRBD2. Trimming took 7 bases from V and 3 from J; bases not matched to a gene: 12. Germline CDR1 and CDR2: SNHLY and FYNNEI. This CDR3 contains 17 residues.

The chain employs TRBV28 and TRBJ1-1; 7 bases match TRBD1. The ends lost 6 bases at V and 8 bases at J; junction bases unmatched: 9. The CDR3 has 13 amino acids. Germline V gene lookup returns CDR1 MDHEN and CDR2 SYDVKM. As DNA, the CDR3 is TGTGCCAGCAGCCTGGGACAGTTCCAAGAAGCTTTCTTT. Its translation is CASSLGQFQEAFF.

On this clone: A read error may produce the germline difference seen at one junction end. V is TRBV19 and J is TRBJ1-1; D is undetermined. Germline loops: CDR1 LNHDA, CDR2 SQIVND (reference sequence). The CDR3 consists of 12 residues. The CDR3 loop reads CASSSGGRRQSF. The CDR3 DNA follows: TGTGCCAGTAGTTCCGGTGGGAGGAGACAAAGTTTT.

The chain joins TRBV19 to TRBJ2-1; D not resolved. Germline lookup yields CDR1 LNHDA and CDR2 SQIVND (reference sequence). V was clipped by 1 base and J by 10 bases, with 20 bases between them. The CDR3 extends over 16 amino acids. The CDR3 DNA is TGTGCCAGTAGTATAGGGAGCCAGCCCCCCCATTGGGAGCAGTTCTTC. Amino acids: CASSIGSQPPHWEQFF.

The chain uses TRBV19 and TRBJ2-3; 11 bases line up with TRBD1. Trimming cost V 5 bases and J 2 bases; bases outside gene matches: 6. The CDR3 is 16 residues long. Germline loops: CDR1 LNHDA, CDR2 SQIVND (reference sequence). The CDR3 spells CASSPGTGGYTDTQYF. In DNA, the CDR3 is TGTGCCAGTAGTCCCGGGACAGGGGGTTACACAGATACGCAGTATTTT.

This chain uses TRBV3-1 (or the pseudogene TRBV3-2) with TRBJ1-1, with 8 bases identical to TRBD1. Germline V CDR1 and CDR2: LGHDT, YNNKEL (reference sequence). The trim removed 8 bases at V and 1 base at J, leaving 9 bases unmatched. This CDR3 spans 15 amino acids. The DNA for the CDR3 is TGTGCCAGCCGAGGGCAGGGGGCCTCGAACACTGAAGCTTTCTTT. Translation gives CASRGQGASNTEAFF.

The rearrangement uses TRBV5-4 and TRBJ2-3; D is undetermined. The CDR3 loop spans 16 amino acids. Between the trimmed V and J ends, which lost 0 bases and 0 bases, there was a span of 11 bases. In germline, CDR1 is SGHNT, CDR2 YYREEE (reference sequence). CDR3 sequence reads: CASSLGAYPSTDTQYF. Here the CDR3 DNA reads TGTGCCAGCAGCTTGGGGGCGTATCCTAGCACAGATACGCAGTATTTT.

The chain has TRBV30 and TRBJ1-6; D unresolved. Germline V gene data show CDR1 as GTSNPN and CDR2 as SVGIG (reference sequence). The V end was cut by 3 bases, the J end by 1 base, with 10 bases between. CDR3 length: 15 amino acids. The CDR3 sequence: CAWRRFRSYNSPLHF. The CDR3, as DNA: TGTGCCTGGAGGCGATTCCGGTCCTATAATTCACCCCTCCACTTT.

The chain carries TRBV6-6 and TRBJ1-3; possibly TRBD1 for D (6 bases). The CDR3 runs 15 residues. Trimming left V 6 bases short and J 0 bases short, with 12 bases between. CDR1 is MNHNY and CDR2 is SVGAGI in the germline V gene (reference sequence). CDR3 bases: TGTGCCAGCAGCCGGGGGGCCAGCTCTGGAAACACCATATATTTT. It translates to CASSRGASSGNTIYF.

V gene TRBV6-5 combines with J gene TRBJ1-5; D is possibly TRBD1 (6 bases). The CDR3 loop spans 14 amino acids. V dropped 8 bases and J dropped 7 bases, with 18 bases sitting between them. Germline loops: CDR1 MNHEY, CDR2 SVGAGI. CDR3 loop: CASSGAEIKQPQHF. The CDR3 nucleotides are TGTGCCAGCTCAGGGGCGGAGATAAAACAGCCCCAGCATTTT.

In this sample, this clone turned up once. This chain joins TRBV5-1 and TRBJ2-1; 10 nucleotides align to TRBD2. The V segment lost 0 bases and the J segment 12 bases; nucleotides outside the gene matches: 12. Germline CDR1 and CDR2: SGHRS and YFSETQ. This CDR3 has 16 residues. CDR3 nucleotide sequence: TGCGCCAGCAGCTTGGAACTAGCGGGGCCCCCGGGGGGGCAGTTCTTC. Its protein product is CASSLELAGPPGGQFF.

This clone appeared once. The rearrangement uses TRBV18 and TRBJ2-1; D gene uncertain. This CDR3 is built from 16 residues. V lost 0 bases, J lost 2 bases, and 11 bases lay in between. Germline CDR1 KGHSH, CDR2 LQKENI. CDR3 protein: CASSPPYGFPYNEQFF. The CDR3 DNA reads TGTGCCAGCTCACCACCGTACGGGTTCCCCTACAATGAGCAGTTCTTC.

As to this clone: Other nucleotide sequences from this sample produce the same CDR3. The gene calls are TRBV6-5 and TRBJ2-3; TRBD2 aligns across 10 bases. J was trimmed by 3 bases and V by 4 bases; bases with no gene match: 1. Germline V lookup: CDR1 MNHEY, CDR2 SVGAGI. The CDR3 runs 14 residues. In DNA, the CDR3 is TGTGCCAGCAGTTTACTAGCGGGGACAGATACGCAGTATTTT. This sequence encodes CASSLLAGTDTQYF.

The CDR3 reads CASSLRQGNTEAFF. As DNA, the CDR3 is TGTGCCAGCAGTCTACGACAGGGGAACACTGAAGCTTTCTTT. V gene TRBV5-6 combines with J gene TRBJ1-1, with 7 bases identical to TRBD1. V lost 5 bases to trimming and J lost 1 base; unmatched junction nucleotides: 5. CDR1 and CDR2 from the germline V gene are SGHDT and YYEEEE. The CDR3 covers 14 residues.